Below, 10 T cell receptor beta chains from the same sample are listed, as sequenced in a study of identical twins. TCRdb used MiXCR to reprocess the 5' RACE reads, holding one entry per CDR3 protein. The sample shows fewer than 550,000 distinct CDR3 sequences, roughly an eighth of them seen only once. These same data were also listed under a study on yellow fever vaccine responses in identical twins.

Sequencing was done on a sample of CD4+ T cells sorted from blood. The receptors derive from a woman aged 18-35 years in good health.

This clonotype has more than one count but fewer than ten. The rearrangement uses TRBV12-3 or TRBV12-4 and TRBJ2-1; the match to TRBD2 covers 10 bases. The CDR3 has 23 residues. With 3 bases clipped from V and 1 base from J, the junction kept 24 bases outside the gene matches. Written as DNA, the CDR3 is TGTGCCAGCAGTTTTCTTACAAAGTTTCCGGGACTAGCGACTAAGGGTTCCTACAATGAGCAGTTCTTC. As protein: CASSFLTKFPGLATKGSYNEQFF.

The chain employs TRBV7-9 and TRBJ1-3; D remains ambiguous. The CDR3 contains 12 residues. With 8 bases removed from V and 4 bases from J, the gap between germline ends came to 9 bases. Germline V gives CDR1 SEHNR, CDR2 FQNEAQ (reference sequence). DNA of the CDR3: TGTGCCAGCTATCGATTCGGAAACACCATATATTTT. It codes for CASYRFGNTIYF.

The V call is TRBV20-1, the J call TRBJ1-1; 8 bases are shared with TRBD1. Germline values: CDR1 DFQATT, CDR2 SNEGSKA (reference sequence). The CDR3 is made up of 14 amino acids. The V segment lost 6 bases and the J segment 0 bases; nucleotides outside the gene matches: 6. Here the CDR3 DNA reads TGCAGTGCAGCAAACAGGGGGATGAACACTGAAGCTTTCTTT. This sequence encodes CSAANRGMNTEAFF.

The gene calls are TRBV6-5 and TRBJ2-7, with D uncertain. V was cut by 2 bases and J by 2 bases, with 10 bases left in between. There are 14 residues in the CDR3. Per germline, CDR1 MNHEY and CDR2 SVGAGI. The CDR3 loop reads CASSYRTDTYEQYF. In DNA form, the CDR3 reads TGTGCCAGCAGTTACAGGACGGATACCTACGAGCAGTACTTC.

The genes are TRBV5-6 and TRBJ2-2, with D perhaps matching TRBD1 or TRBD2 (6 bases each). This CDR3 region has 16 residues. Trimming shortened V by 1 base and J by 3 bases, and 13 bases separated the two germline ends. Germline CDR1 is SGHDT and CDR2 is YYEEEE. Here the CDR3 reads CASSLLGGADTGELFF. The CDR3 DNA reads as TGTGCCAGCAGCTTGTTGGGGGGCGCGGACACCGGGGAGCTGTTTTTT. The full variable domain, with the rest looked up from reference TRBV5-6 and TRBJ2-2, is DAGVTQSPTHLIKTRGQQVTLRCSPKSGHDTVSWYQQALGQGPQFIFQYYEEEERQRGNFPDRFSGHQFPNYSSELNVNALLLGDSALYLCASSLLGGADTGELFFGEGSRLTVL.

This clonotype showed up many times. The gene calls are TRBV20-1 and TRBJ2-7; 10 bases match TRBD2. V gave up 7 bases and J gave up 1 base; unmatched junction bases: 4. In germline, CDR1 is DFQATT, CDR2 SNEGSKA (reference sequence). The CDR3 has 13 amino acids. The CDR3 DNA is TGCAGTGTCGAGACTAGCGGGTCCTACGAGCAGTACTTC. Its translation is CSVETSGSYEQYF.

The chain uses TRBV25-1 and TRBJ2-7; 8 positions agree with TRBD2. Germline CDR1 is MGHDK and CDR2 is SYGVNS. V shed 6 bases, J shed 4 bases, and the junction held 8 bases outside the gene matches. There are 14 residues in the CDR3. CDR3 sequence reads: CASRGTSEKYEQYF. DNA for the CDR3: TGTGCCAGCAGGGGGACTAGTGAGAAGTACGAGCAGTACTTC.

This clonotype was recorded at least ten times. CDR3 bases: TGTGCCAGCTCGAGCGGGGGGACCACAGATACGCAGTATTTT. Its protein is CASSSGGTTDTQYF. The chain carries TRBV2 and TRBJ2-3; 9 bases are a match to TRBD2. CDR3 length equals 14 residues. CDR1 and CDR2 (germline): SNHLY, FYNNEI. J was trimmed by 2 bases and V by 8 bases; bases with no gene match: 5.

The chain carries TRBV20-1 and TRBJ2-6; D is undetermined. Trimming took 0 bases from V and 2 from J, leaving 11 bases between them. The CDR3 is 16 amino acids. Germline V gives CDR1 DFQATT, CDR2 SNEGSKA (reference sequence). CDR3 DNA: TGCAGTGCTAGAGACGTGTGGGCGGCTGGGGCCAACGTCCTGACTTTC. Protein product: CSARDVWAAGANVLTF.

This clonotype was recorded a few times. V gene TRBV4-2 combines with J gene TRBJ2-3; 8 positions agree with TRBD2. The CDR3 length is 17 residues. Looked up from germline, CDR1 is LGHNA and CDR2 is YNFKEQ. The J segment lost 4 bases and the V segment lost 1 base, leaving 10 bases of the junction unmatched. Here the CDR3 reads CASSQALREGLSDTQYF. CDR3 nucleotide sequence: TGTGCCAGCAGCCAAGCCCTCCGGGAGGGCCTCTCAGATACGCAGTATTTT.